The 10 T cell receptor beta chains below all came from one sample that was sequenced in a study of tumour-infiltrating T cells in Burkitt lymphoma. Profiled with immunoSEQ multiplex PCR; TCRdb holds only in-frame clones, not every one. The sample has approximately 46,000 clones; around 29% are singletons. The sample comprised tumor tissue. Receptors were obtained from a human donor with Burkitt lymphoma.

This clone appeared once. J is TRBJ1-1 and V is TRBV6-1; D uncertain. The CDR3 runs 11 residues. Trimming shortened V by 8 bases and J by 4 bases, and 8 bases separated the two germline ends. Germline loops: CDR1 MNHNS, CDR2 SASEGT. The CDR3 DNA follows: TGTGCCAGCGACGGAGTCACTGAAGCTTTCTTT. Translation: CASDGVTEAFF.

J is TRBJ2-3 and V is TRBV18, with unresolved D. Deletions cut 6 bases from V and 2 bases from J, with 15 bases between. Per germline, CDR1 KGHSH and CDR2 LQKENI. The CDR3 contains 15 residues. This CDR3 reads CASSGDTMYTDTQYF. The CDR3, as DNA: TGTGCCAGCTCGGGCGACACCATGTACACAGATACGCAGTATTTT.

On this clone itself: Other DNA sequences in this sample translate to the same CDR3. This chain joins TRBV7-6 and TRBJ1-5; no clear D gene. Germline loops: CDR1 SGHVS, CDR2 FNYEAQ. CDR3 length equals 13 residues. Trimming removed 1 base at V and 4 bases at J, with 5 bases between. CDR3 bases: TGTGCCAGCAGCTTAGGTGAGAATCAGCCCCAGCATTTT. Protein sequence: CASSLGENQPQHF.

The V call is TRBV18, the J call TRBJ1-1, with 8 bases identical to TRBD1. Germline loops: CDR1 KGHSH, CDR2 LQKENI. The CDR3 has 15 amino acids. The trim removed 6 bases at V and 1 base at J, leaving 7 bases unmatched. CDR3 sequence reads: CASSSQGGRNTEAFF. The CDR3 DNA is TGTGCCAGCTCCTCACAGGGGGGAAGGAACACTGAAGCTTTCTTT.

The chain joins TRBV11-1 to TRBJ2-1; 10 bases are a match to TRBD2. V dropped 5 bases and J dropped 5; count of bases not matched to a gene: 9. This CDR3 region has 16 residues. From germline, CDR1 is SGHAT and CDR2 FQDESV (reference sequence). CDR3 in amino acids: CASSHGSGGANNEQFF. In DNA form, the CDR3 reads TGTGCCAGCAGCCATGGGAGCGGGGGGGCTAACAATGAGCAGTTCTTC.

The chain links TRBV2 to TRBJ1-5, with D maybe TRBD1 (5 bases). Germline V gene data show CDR1 as SNHLY and CDR2 as FYNNEI. The CDR3 loop spans 13 amino acids. Between the trimmed V and J ends, which lost 8 bases and 1 base, there was a span of 9 bases. CDR3 protein: CASDRDSNQPQHF. As DNA, the CDR3 is TGTGCCAGCGATAGGGACAGCAATCAGCCCCAGCATTTT.

This clone was observed a handful of times. The chain couples TRBV29-1 to TRBJ1-3; D unclear. The CDR3 sequence is 13 residues long. The V and J ends lost 4 bases and 4 bases respectively, with 11 bases between them. Germline V CDR1 and CDR2: SQVTM, ANQGSEA. As DNA, the CDR3 is TGCAGCGTTGCGGGGTTAGACGGAAACACCATATATTTT. Translated, it gives CSVAGLDGNTIYF.

The rearrangement links TRBV5-1 to TRBJ2-5, with 9 bases fitting TRBD2. CDR1 and CDR2 from the germline V gene are SGHRS and YFSETQ. V was clipped by 3 bases and J by 3 bases; unmatched bases: 3. The CDR3 spans 14 residues. CDR3 sequence (DNA): TGCGCCAGCAGCTCCTTAGCGGGGGAAGAGACCCAGTACTTC. It encodes CASSSLAGEETQYF. The full variable domain, its missing parts supplied by reference TRBV5-1 and TRBJ2-5, is KAGVTQTPRYLIKTRGQQVTLSCSPISGHRSVSWYQQTPGQGLQFLFEYFSETQRNKGNFPGRFSGRQFSNSRSEMNVSTLELGDSALYLCASSSLAGEETQYFGPGTRLLVL.

This clone was observed a handful of times. The chain joins TRBV6-6 to TRBJ1-2, with D unclear. Germline V gene sequence: CDR1 MNHNY, CDR2 SVGAGI (reference sequence). The CDR3 contains 13 residues. The germline V and J ends were trimmed by 7 bases and 8 bases, with 17 bases remaining between them. The CDR3 sequence is CASTNRVPGGYTF. Here the CDR3 DNA reads TGTGCCAGCACCAACCGGGTCCCCGGAGGCTACACCTTC.

This clone is a singleton in its sample. V gene TRBV28 combines with J gene TRBJ2-3; D remains unclear. Germline CDR1 is MDHEN and CDR2 is SYDVKM. The V end lost 6 bases, the J end lost 5 bases, and 9 bases lay between the germline ends. The CDR3 is made up of 12 amino acids. The CDR3 is CASSQLGDTQYF. For the CDR3, the DNA is TGTGCCAGCAGCCAACTGGGAGATACGCAGTATTTT.